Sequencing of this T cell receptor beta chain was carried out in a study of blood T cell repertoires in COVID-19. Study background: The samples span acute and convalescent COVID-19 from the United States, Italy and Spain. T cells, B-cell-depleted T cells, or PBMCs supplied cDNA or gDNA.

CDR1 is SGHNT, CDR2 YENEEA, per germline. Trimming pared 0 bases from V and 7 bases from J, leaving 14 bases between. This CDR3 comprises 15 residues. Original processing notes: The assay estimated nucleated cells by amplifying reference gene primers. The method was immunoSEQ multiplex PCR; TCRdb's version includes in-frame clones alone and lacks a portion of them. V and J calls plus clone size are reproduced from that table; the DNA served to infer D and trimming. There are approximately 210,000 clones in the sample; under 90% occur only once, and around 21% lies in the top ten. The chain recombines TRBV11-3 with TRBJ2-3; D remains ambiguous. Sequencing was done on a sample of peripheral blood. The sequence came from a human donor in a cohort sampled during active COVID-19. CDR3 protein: CASSLDEGPTYTQYF. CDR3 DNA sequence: TGTGCCAGCAGCTTAGATGAAGGCCCGACATATACGCAGTATTTT.